This T cell receptor (beta chain) was sequenced for a study of regulatory T cells in long-lasting Graves disease. Trimming removed 10 bases at V and 0 bases at J, with 10 bases between. Germline CDR1 is SNHLY and CDR2 is FYNNEI. The CDR3 consists of 13 residues. Building of the TCR beta libraries involved iRepertoire HTBI primers and Arm-PCR of CDR3 regions. In TCRdb, the multiplex PCR reads were re-called with MiXCR into one record per CDR3 protein. The data show approximately 350,000 distinct CDR3 sequences, with around 23% seen just once and 25% to 35% held by the top ten. This clonotype was seen many times. Time point indicated: persistent/refractory GD, antithyroid drugs over 5 years with positive TRAb. PBMCs provided the RNA from which the TCR library was made.

V and J are TRBV2 and TRBJ1-3, with D possibly being TRBD1 (6 bases). This sequence was found in a woman aged 40 to 55 with Graves disease. Specimen: peripheral blood mononuclear cells (PBMCs), collected when the disease was refractory, from a patient treated with antithyroid drugs. The CDR3 here is CATGTTSGNTIYF. The CDR3 DNA reads as TGTGCCACAGGGACAACCTCTGGAAACACCATATATTTT.